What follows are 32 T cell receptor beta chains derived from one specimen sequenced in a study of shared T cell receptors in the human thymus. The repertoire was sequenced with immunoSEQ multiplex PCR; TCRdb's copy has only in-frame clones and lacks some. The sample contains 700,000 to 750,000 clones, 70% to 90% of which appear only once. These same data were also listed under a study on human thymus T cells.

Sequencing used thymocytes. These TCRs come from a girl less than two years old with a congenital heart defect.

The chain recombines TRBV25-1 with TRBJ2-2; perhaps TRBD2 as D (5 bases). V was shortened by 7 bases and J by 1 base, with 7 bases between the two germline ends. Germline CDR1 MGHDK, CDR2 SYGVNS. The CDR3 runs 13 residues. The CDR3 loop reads CASTEGNTGELFF. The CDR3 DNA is TGTGCCAGCACCGAGGGGAACACCGGGGAGCTGTTTTTT.

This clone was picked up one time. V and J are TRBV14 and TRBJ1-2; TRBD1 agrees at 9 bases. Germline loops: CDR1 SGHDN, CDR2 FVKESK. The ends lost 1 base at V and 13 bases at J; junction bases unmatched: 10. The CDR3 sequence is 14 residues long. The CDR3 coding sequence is TGTGCCAGCAGCCAAGCACACAGGGGGCGAAGTACCACCTTC. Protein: CASSQAHRGRSTTF.

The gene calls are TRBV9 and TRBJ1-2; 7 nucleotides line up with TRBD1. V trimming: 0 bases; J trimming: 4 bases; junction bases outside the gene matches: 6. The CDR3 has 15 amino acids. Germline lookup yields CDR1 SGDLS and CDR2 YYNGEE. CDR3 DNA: TGTGCCAGCAGCGTAGCCCCCAGGGGGTCCTATGGCTACACCTTC. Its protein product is CASSVAPRGSYGYTF. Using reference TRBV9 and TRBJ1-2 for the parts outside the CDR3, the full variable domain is DSGVTQTPKHLITATGQRVTLRCSPRSGDLSVYWYQQSLDQGLQFLIQYYNGEERAKGNILERFSAQQFPDLHSELNLSSLELGDSALYFCASSVAPRGSYGYTFGSGTRLTVV.

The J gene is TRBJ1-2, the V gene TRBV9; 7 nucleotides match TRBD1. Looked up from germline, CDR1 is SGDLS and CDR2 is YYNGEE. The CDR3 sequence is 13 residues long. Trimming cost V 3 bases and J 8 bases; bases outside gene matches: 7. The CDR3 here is CASSAKGARGYTF. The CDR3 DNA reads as TGTGCCAGCAGCGCAAAGGGGGCGCGGGGCTACACCTTC.

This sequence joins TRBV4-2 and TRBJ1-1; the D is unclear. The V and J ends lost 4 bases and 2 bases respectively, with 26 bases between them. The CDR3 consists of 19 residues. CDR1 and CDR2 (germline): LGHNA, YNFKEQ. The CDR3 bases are TGTGCCAGCAGCCTCGACTACCCCATTTATTTACCTCTAAACACTGAAGCTTTCTTT. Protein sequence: CASSLDYPIYLPLNTEAFF.

The CDR3 loop reads CASSGGTEEHGTQYF. The CDR3 nucleotides are TGTGCCAGCAGTGGCGGGACAGAGGAACACGGGACCCAGTACTTC. V is TRBV2 and J is TRBJ2-5, with D possibly TRBD1 on 7 matching bases. Germline V gene lookup returns CDR1 SNHLY and CDR2 FYNNEI. Trimming shortened V by 4 bases and J by 7 bases, and 19 bases separated the two germline ends. The CDR3 spans 15 residues.

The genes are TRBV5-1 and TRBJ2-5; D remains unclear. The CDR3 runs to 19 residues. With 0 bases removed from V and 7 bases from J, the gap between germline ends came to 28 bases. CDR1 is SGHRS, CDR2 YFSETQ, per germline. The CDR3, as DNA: TGCGCCAGCAGCTTGGTTAAGTATTGGCCGCATTTTGACAAGATGACCCAGTACTTC. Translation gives CASSLVKYWPHFDKMTQYF.

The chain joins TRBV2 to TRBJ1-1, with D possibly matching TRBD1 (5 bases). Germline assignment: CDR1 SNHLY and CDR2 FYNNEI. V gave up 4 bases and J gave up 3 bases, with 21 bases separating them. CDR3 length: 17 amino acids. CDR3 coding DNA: TGTGCCAGCAGTGGGCCCGGGACGGGGGACGAATACACTGAAGCTTTCTTT. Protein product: CASSGPGTGDEYTEAFF.

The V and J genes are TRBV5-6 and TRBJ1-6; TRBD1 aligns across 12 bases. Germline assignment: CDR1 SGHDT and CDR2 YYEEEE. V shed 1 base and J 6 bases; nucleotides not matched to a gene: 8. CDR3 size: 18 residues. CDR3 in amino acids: CASSLPLGTGGSNSPLHF. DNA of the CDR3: TGTGCCAGCAGCTTGCCTCTCGGGACAGGGGGCTCTAATTCACCCCTCCACTTT.

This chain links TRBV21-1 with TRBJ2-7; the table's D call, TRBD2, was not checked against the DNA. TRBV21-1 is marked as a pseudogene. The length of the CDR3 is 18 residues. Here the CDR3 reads CASSNKHGGDCSSYEQYF. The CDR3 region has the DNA TGTGCCAGCAGCAACAAACATGGGGGGGACTGTAGCTCCTACGAGCAGTACTTC.

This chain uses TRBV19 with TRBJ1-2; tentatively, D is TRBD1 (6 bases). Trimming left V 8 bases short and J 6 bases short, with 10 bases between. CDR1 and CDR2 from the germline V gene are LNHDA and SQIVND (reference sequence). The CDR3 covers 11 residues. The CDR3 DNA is TGTGCCAGTCGGGGGGCAAATGGCTACACCTTC. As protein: CASRGANGYTF.

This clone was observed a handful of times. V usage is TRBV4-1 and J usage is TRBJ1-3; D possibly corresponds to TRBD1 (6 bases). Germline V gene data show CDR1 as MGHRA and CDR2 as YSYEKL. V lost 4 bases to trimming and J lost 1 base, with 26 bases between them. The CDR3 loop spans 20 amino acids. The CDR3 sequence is CASSPSGGTGDKRSGNTIYF. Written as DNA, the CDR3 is TGCGCCAGCAGCCCCTCCGGGGGGACCGGGGACAAGAGGTCTGGAAACACCATATATTTT.

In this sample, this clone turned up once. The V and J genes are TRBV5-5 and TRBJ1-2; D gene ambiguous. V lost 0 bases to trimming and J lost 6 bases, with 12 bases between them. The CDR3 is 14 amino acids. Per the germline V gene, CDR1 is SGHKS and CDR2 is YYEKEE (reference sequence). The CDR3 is CASSLGGSGNGYTF. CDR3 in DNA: TGTGCCAGCAGCTTGGGCGGATCGGGGAATGGCTACACCTTC. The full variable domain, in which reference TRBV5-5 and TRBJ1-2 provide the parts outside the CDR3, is DAGVTQSPTHLIKTRGQQVTLRCSPISGHKSVSWYQQVLGQGPQFIFQYYEKEERGRGNFPDRFSARQFPNYSSELNVNALLLGDSALYLCASSLGGSGNGYTFGSGTRLTVV.

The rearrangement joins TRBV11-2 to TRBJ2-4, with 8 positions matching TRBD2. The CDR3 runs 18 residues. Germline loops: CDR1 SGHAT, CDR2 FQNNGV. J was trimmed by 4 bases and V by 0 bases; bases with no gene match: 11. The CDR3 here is CASSLDVICGGPKNIQYF. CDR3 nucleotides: TGTGCCAGCAGCTTAGATGTAATTTGCGGGGGGCCGAAAAACATTCAGTACTTC.

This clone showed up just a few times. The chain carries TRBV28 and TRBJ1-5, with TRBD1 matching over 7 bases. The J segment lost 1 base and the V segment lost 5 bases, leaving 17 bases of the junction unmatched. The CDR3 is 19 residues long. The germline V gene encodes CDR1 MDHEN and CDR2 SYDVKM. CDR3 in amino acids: CASSPHSGTAEQSNQPQHF. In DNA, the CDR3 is TGTGCCAGCAGTCCGCACTCCGGGACAGCGGAACAAAGCAATCAGCCCCAGCATTTT.

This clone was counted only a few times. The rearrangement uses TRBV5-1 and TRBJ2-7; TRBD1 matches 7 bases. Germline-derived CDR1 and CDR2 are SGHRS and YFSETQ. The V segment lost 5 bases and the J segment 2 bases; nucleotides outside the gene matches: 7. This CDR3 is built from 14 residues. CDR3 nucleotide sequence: TGCGCCAGCAGGGCCGCCGGGACAGCCTACGAGCAGTACTTC. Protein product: CASRAAGTAYEQYF.

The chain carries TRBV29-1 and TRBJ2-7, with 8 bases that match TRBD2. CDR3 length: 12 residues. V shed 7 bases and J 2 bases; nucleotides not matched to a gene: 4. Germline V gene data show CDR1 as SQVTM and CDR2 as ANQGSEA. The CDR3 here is CSGGLDPYEQYF. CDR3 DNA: TGCAGCGGGGGACTAGATCCCTACGAGCAGTACTTC.

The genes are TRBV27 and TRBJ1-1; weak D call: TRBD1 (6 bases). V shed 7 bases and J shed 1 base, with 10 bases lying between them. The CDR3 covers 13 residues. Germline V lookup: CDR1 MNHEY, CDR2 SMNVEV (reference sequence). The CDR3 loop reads CASTGGPNTEAFF. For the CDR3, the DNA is TGTGCCAGCACGGGGGGGCCGAACACTGAAGCTTTCTTT.

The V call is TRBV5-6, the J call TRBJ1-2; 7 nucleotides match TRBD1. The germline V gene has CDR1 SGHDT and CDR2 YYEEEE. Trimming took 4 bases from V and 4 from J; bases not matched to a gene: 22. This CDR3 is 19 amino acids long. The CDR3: CASSLRSINWDRDCYGYTF. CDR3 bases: TGTGCCAGCAGCCTCCGTAGTATCAACTGGGACAGAGATTGCTATGGCTACACCTTC. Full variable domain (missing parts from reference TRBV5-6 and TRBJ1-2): DAGVTQSPTHLIKTRGQQVTLRCSPKSGHDTVSWYQQALGQGPQFIFQYYEEEERQRGNFPDRFSGHQFPNYSSELNVNALLLGDSALYLCASSLRSINWDRDCYGYTFGSGTRLTVV.

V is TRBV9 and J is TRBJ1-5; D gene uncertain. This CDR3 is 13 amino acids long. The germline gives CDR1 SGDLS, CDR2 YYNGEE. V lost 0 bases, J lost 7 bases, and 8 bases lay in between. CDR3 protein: CASSVDGSQPQHF. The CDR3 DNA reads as TGTGCCAGCAGCGTAGACGGGAGCCAGCCCCAGCATTTT. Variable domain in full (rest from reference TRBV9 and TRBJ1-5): DSGVTQTPKHLITATGQRVTLRCSPRSGDLSVYWYQQSLDQGLQFLIQYYNGEERAKGNILERFSAQQFPDLHSELNLSSLELGDSALYFCASSVDGSQPQHFGDGTRLSIL.

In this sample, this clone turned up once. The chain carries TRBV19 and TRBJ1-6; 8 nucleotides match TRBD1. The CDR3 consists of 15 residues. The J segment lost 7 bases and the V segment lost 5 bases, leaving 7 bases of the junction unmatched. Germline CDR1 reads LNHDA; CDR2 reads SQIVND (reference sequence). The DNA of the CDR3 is TGTGCCAGTAGTCACAGGGGGGTTTCGAATTCACCCCTCCACTTT. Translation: CASSHRGVSNSPLHF.

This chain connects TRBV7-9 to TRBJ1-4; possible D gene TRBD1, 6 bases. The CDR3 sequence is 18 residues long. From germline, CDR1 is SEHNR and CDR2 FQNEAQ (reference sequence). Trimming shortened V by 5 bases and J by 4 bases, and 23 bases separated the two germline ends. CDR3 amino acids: CASSVHREGATDNEKLFF. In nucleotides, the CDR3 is TGTGCCAGCAGCGTCCACAGGGAGGGAGCGACAGATAATGAAAAACTGTTTTTT.

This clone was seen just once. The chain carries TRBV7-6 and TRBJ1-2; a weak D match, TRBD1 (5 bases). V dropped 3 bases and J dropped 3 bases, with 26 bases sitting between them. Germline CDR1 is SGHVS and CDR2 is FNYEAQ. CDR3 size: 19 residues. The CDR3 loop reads CASSFLPPRTPGGDYGYTF. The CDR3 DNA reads TGTGCCAGCAGCTTTTTACCCCCCAGGACTCCCGGGGGGGACTATGGCTACACCTTC.

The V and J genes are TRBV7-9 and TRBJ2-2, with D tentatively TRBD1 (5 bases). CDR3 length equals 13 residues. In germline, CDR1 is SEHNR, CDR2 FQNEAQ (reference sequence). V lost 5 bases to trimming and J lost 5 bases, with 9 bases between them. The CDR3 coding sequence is TGTGCCAGCAGCCCCCAGGGAACCGGGGAGCTGTTTTTT. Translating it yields CASSPQGTGELFF. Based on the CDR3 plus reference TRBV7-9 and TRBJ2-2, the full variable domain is DTGVSQNPRHKITKRGQNVTFRCDPISEHNRLYWYRQTLGQGPEFLTYFQNEAQLEKSRLLSDRFSAERPKGSFSTLEIQRTEQGDSAMYLCASSPQGTGELFFGEGSRLTVL.

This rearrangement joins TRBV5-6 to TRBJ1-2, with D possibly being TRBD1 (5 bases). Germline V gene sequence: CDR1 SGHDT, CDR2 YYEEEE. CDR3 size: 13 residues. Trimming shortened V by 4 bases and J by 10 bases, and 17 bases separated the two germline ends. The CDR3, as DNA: TGTGCCAGCAGCCTCCCACGACAGCGTTTCTACACCTTC. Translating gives CASSLPRQRFYTF.

CDR3 sequence (DNA): TGTGCCAGCAGCTTAGCAAGGAGGTACCCCTATGGCTACACCTTC. Amino acids: CASSLARRYPYGYTF. The chain couples TRBV7-2 to TRBJ1-2, with D unclear. The germline V gene encodes CDR1 SGHTA and CDR2 FQGNSA. The germline V and J ends were trimmed by 0 bases and 4 bases, with 12 bases remaining between them. This CDR3 comprises 15 residues.

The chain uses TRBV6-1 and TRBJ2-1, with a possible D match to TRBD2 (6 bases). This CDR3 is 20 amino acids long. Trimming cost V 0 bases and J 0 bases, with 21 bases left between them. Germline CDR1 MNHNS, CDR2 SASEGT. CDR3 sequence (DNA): TGTGCCAGCAGTGAAGCGCTTCAGAGGTTAGCGGTGAGCTCCTACAATGAGCAGTTCTTC. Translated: CASSEALQRLAVSSYNEQFF.

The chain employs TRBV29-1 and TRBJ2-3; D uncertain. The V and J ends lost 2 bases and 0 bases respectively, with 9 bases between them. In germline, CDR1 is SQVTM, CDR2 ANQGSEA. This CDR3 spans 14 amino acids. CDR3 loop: CSVECQLSTDTQYF. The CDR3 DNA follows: TGCAGCGTTGAATGTCAACTTAGCACAGATACGCAGTATTTT.

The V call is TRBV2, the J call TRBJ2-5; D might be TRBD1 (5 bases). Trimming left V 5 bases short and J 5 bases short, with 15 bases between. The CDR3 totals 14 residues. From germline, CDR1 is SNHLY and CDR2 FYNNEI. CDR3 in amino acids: CASSWGPVVETQYF. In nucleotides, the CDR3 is TGTGCCAGCAGTTGGGGCCCGGTGGTGGAGACCCAGTACTTC.

The CDR3 is CASSSRTGFDEQYF. CDR3 in DNA: TGTGCCAGCAGTTCCCGGACAGGGTTTGACGAGCAGTACTTC. V gene TRBV28 combines with J gene TRBJ2-7; 8 bases line up with TRBD1. J was trimmed by 5 bases and V by 4 bases; bases with no gene match: 7. The CDR3 runs 14 residues. CDR1 MDHEN and CDR2 SYDVKM come from the germline V gene.

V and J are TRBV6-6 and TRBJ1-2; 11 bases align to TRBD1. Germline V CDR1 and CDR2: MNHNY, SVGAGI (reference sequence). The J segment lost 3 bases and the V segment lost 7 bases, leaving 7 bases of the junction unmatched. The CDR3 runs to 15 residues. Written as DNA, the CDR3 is TGTGCCAGCATTGCGGACAGGGGGCGCCACTATGGCTACACCTTC. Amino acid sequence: CASIADRGRHYGYTF.

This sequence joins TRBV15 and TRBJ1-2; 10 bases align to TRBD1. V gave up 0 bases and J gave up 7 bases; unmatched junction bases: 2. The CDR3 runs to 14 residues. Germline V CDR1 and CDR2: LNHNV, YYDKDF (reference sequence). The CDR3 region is CATSRETGGCGYTF. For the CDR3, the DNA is TGTGCCACCAGCAGAGAGACAGGGGGCTGTGGCTACACCTTC. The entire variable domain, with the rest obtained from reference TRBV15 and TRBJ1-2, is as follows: DAMVIQNPRYQVTQFGKPVTLSCSQTLNHNVMYWYQQKSSQAPKLLFHYYDKDFNNEADTPDNFQSRRPNTSFCFLDIRSPGLGDTAMYLCATSRETGGCGYTFGSGTRLTVV.